These T cell receptor beta chains were read from a single sample in a study of T cell responses to AZD1222 COVID-19 vaccine. Sequenced by immunoSEQ multiplex PCR; TCRdb stores in-frame clones only, minus some. The table has 150,000 to 200,000 clones, around 94% seen once. The sequencing used peripheral blood, collected 28 days after the second AZD1222 dose. These receptors were taken from an adult who received the AZD1222 COVID-19 vaccine. Each CDR3 is given with its conserved first and last residue. The D gene is left open where the match is weak. The size field is filled for only some rows; it gives once, few, many or a size class.

d_gene: NA; abundance: NA; v_gene: TRBV10-1; j_gene: TRBJ2-2; CDR3aa: CASRGLNTGELFF; CDR3nt: TGCGCCAGCCGGGGGTTGAACACCGGGGAGCTGTTTTTT
d_gene: NA; abundance: NA; v_gene: TRBV5-5; j_gene: TRBJ1-5; CDR3aa: CASSYNGGYSNQPQHF; CDR3nt: TGTGCCAGCAGTTACAATGGGGGATATAGCAATCAGCCCCAGCATTTT
d_gene: NA; abundance: NA; v_gene: TRBV7-6; j_gene: TRBJ2-1; CDR3aa: CASSSRYQRRVNEQFF; CDR3nt: TGTGCCAGCAGCTCAAGATACCAGCGAAGGGTAAATGAGCAGTTCTTC
d_gene: NA; abundance: NA; v_gene: TRBV7-2; j_gene: TRBJ2-4; CDR3aa: CASSFGGKNIQYF; CDR3nt: TGTGCCAGCAGCTTTGGCGGAAAAAACATTCAGTACTTC
d_gene: NA; abundance: NA; v_gene: TRBV30; j_gene: TRBJ2-7; CDR3aa: CAWSPPGARGQYF; CDR3nt: TGTGCCTGGAGTCCCCCGGGGGCGAGAGGGCAGTACTTC
d_gene: NA; abundance: NA; v_gene: TRBV5-4; j_gene: TRBJ2-3; CDR3aa: CASSPRGGYSTDTQYF; CDR3nt: TGTGCCAGCAGCCCCCGTGGGGGGTATAGCACAGATACGCAGTATTTT
d_gene: TRBD2; abundance: NA; v_gene: TRBV5-5; j_gene: TRBJ2-3; CDR3aa: CASSLGLAGLTDTQYF; CDR3nt: TGTGCCAGCAGCTTGGGACTAGCGGGACTCACAGATACGCAGTATTTT
d_gene: NA; abundance: NA; v_gene: TRBV7-2; j_gene: TRBJ1-6; CDR3aa: CASSLVGAGAPLHF; CDR3nt: TGTGCCAGCAGCTTGGTCGGGGCCGGCGCACCCCTCCACTTT
d_gene: NA; abundance: NA; v_gene: TRBV7-9; j_gene: TRBJ1-5; CDR3aa: CASGLGSQPQHF; CDR3nt: TGTGCCAGCGGACTTGGGAGTCAGCCCCAGCATTTT
d_gene: NA; abundance: once; v_gene: TRBV12-3/TRBV12-4; j_gene: TRBJ1-1; CDR3aa: CASSLRENTEAFF; CDR3nt: TGTGCCAGCAGCCTCAGGGAGAACACTGAAGCTTTCTTT
d_gene: TRBD1; abundance: NA; v_gene: TRBV9; j_gene: TRBJ2-7; CDR3aa: CASSIGQANYEQYF; CDR3nt: TGTGCCAGCAGCATCGGACAGGCCAACTACGAGCAGTACTTC
d_gene: NA; abundance: NA; v_gene: TRBV19; j_gene: TRBJ2-7; CDR3aa: CASSIGGSSYEQYF; CDR3nt: TGTGCCAGTAGTATCGGCGGCAGTTCCTACGAGCAGTACTTC
d_gene: TRBD1; abundance: once; v_gene: TRBV28; j_gene: TRBJ2-7; CDR3aa: CASQPYGGTGLSYEQYF; CDR3nt: TGTGCCAGCCAACCCTATGGGGGGACAGGGCTCTCCTACGAGCAGTACTTC
d_gene: NA; abundance: NA; v_gene: TRBV11-2; j_gene: TRBJ1-4; CDR3aa: CASSLAGFSGEKLFF; CDR3nt: TGTGCCAGCAGCTTAGCAGGGTTTTCGGGGGAAAAACTGTTTTTT
d_gene: NA; abundance: NA; v_gene: TRBV28; j_gene: TRBJ1-2; CDR3aa: CASSLNRGPYGYTF; CDR3nt: TGTGCCAGCAGTTTAAACAGAGGACCCTATGGCTACACCTTC
d_gene: NA; abundance: NA; v_gene: TRBV9; j_gene: TRBJ2-2; CDR3aa: CASSVGRNTGELFF; CDR3nt: TGTGCCAGCAGCGTGGGACGTAACACCGGGGAGCTGTTTTTT
d_gene: TRBD1; abundance: NA; v_gene: TRBV19; j_gene: TRBJ1-2; CDR3aa: CASSAGQGSGYTF; CDR3nt: TGTGCCAGTAGTGCGGGACAGGGGAGCGGCTACACCTTC
d_gene: NA; abundance: few; v_gene: TRBV30; j_gene: TRBJ1-6; CDR3aa: CAWRETGSPLHF; CDR3nt: TGTGCCTGGAGGGAAACAGGCTCACCCCTCCACTTT
d_gene: NA; abundance: NA; v_gene: TRBV5-6; j_gene: TRBJ2-7; CDR3aa: CASSKTGEVGRGIYEQYF; CDR3nt: TGTGCCAGCAGCAAGACAGGGGAAGTGGGGCGGGGGATTTACGAGCAGTACTTC
d_gene: NA; abundance: NA; v_gene: TRBV24-1; j_gene: TRBJ2-3; CDR3aa: CATPRVNTDTQYF; CDR3nt: TGTGCCACCCCTCGGGTCAACACAGATACGCAGTATTTT
d_gene: NA; abundance: NA; v_gene: TRBV7-8; j_gene: TRBJ2-1; CDR3aa: CASSRGDNEQFF; CDR3nt: TGTGCCAGCAGCCGCGGGGACAATGAGCAGTTCTTC
d_gene: NA; abundance: NA; v_gene: TRBV27; j_gene: TRBJ1-5; CDR3aa: CASSLVFNQPQHF; CDR3nt: TGTGCCAGCAGTTTAGTTTTCAATCAGCCCCAGCATTTT
d_gene: TRBD2; abundance: NA; v_gene: TRBV7-8; j_gene: TRBJ2-2; CDR3aa: CASSLARLANTGELFF; CDR3nt: TGTGCCAGCAGCTTAGCGCGACTAGCAAACACCGGGGAGCTGTTTTTT
d_gene: NA; abundance: NA; v_gene: TRBV3-1/TRBV3-2; j_gene: TRBJ1-1; CDR3aa: CASSQMGERTEAFF; CDR3nt: TGTGCCAGCAGCCAAATGGGGGAAAGGACTGAAGCTTTCTTT
d_gene: TRBD1; abundance: NA; v_gene: TRBV5-5; j_gene: TRBJ1-1; CDR3aa: CASSLAWTGVTEAFF; CDR3nt: TGTGCCAGCAGCTTGGCCTGGACAGGGGTCACTGAAGCTTTCTTT
d_gene: NA; abundance: NA; v_gene: TRBV2; j_gene: TRBJ2-5; CDR3aa: CASSEEETQYF; CDR3nt: TGTGCCAGCAGTGAAGAAGAGACCCAGTACTTC
d_gene: TRBD2; abundance: NA; v_gene: TRBV11-2; j_gene: TRBJ2-7; CDR3aa: CASSGPRIAGGPAYEQYF; CDR3nt: TGTGCCAGCAGCGGACCTAGGATAGCGGGAGGGCCAGCCTACGAGCAGTACTTC
d_gene: TRBD1; abundance: NA; v_gene: TRBV2; j_gene: TRBJ1-2; CDR3aa: CASTWDSTGYGYTF; CDR3nt: TGTGCCAGCACCTGGGACAGTACTGGCTATGGCTACACCTTC
d_gene: NA; abundance: NA; v_gene: TRBV29-1; j_gene: TRBJ1-2; CDR3aa: CSVDGIGSGYTF; CDR3nt: TGCAGCGTTGATGGTATAGGGTCTGGCTACACCTTC
d_gene: NA; abundance: NA; v_gene: TRBV13; j_gene: TRBJ2-3; CDR3aa: CASSSPMGSFADTQYF; CDR3nt: TGTGCCAGCAGCTCCCCCATGGGTTCGTTTGCAGATACGCAGTATTTT
d_gene: NA; abundance: NA; v_gene: TRBV27; j_gene: TRBJ1-1; CDR3aa: CASRLGMGNTEAFF; CDR3nt: TGTGCCAGCAGACTCGGGATGGGGAACACTGAAGCTTTCTTT
d_gene: NA; abundance: NA; v_gene: TRBV5-1; j_gene: TRBJ1-1; CDR3aa: CASSTDAPFKEAFF; CDR3nt: TGCGCCAGCAGCACCGATGCCCCGTTCAAAGAAGCTTTCTTT
d_gene: TRBD2; abundance: NA; v_gene: TRBV5-8; j_gene: TRBJ2-5; CDR3aa: CASISGGGYQETQYF; CDR3nt: TGTGCCAGCATTAGCGGCGGGGGTTACCAAGAGACCCAGTACTTC
d_gene: NA; abundance: NA; v_gene: TRBV12-3/TRBV12-4; j_gene: TRBJ2-3; CDR3aa: CASSTLPDTQYF; CDR3nt: TGTGCCAGCAGTACGCTCCCAGATACGCAGTATTTT
d_gene: NA; abundance: NA; v_gene: TRBV7-6; j_gene: TRBJ2-3; CDR3aa: CASSLAGGANTDTQYF; CDR3nt: TGTGCCAGCAGCTTAGCTGGGGGGGCAAACACAGATACGCAGTATTTT
d_gene: TRBD1; abundance: once; v_gene: TRBV5-5; j_gene: TRBJ2-7; CDR3aa: CASSSGDRGSGYEQYF; CDR3nt: TGTGCCAGCAGCTCTGGGGACAGGGGCAGTGGGTACGAGCAGTACTTC
d_gene: NA; abundance: NA; v_gene: TRBV27; j_gene: TRBJ2-3; CDR3aa: CASSGQSTDTQYF; CDR3nt: TGTGCCAGCAGCGGACAGAGCACAGATACGCAGTATTTT
d_gene: NA; abundance: NA; v_gene: TRBV6-6; j_gene: TRBJ1-1; CDR3aa: CASTTGSFNTEAFF; CDR3nt: TGTGCCAGCACCACCGGCTCTTTTAACACTGAAGCTTTCTTT
d_gene: NA; abundance: NA; v_gene: TRBV2; j_gene: TRBJ2-5; CDR3aa: CASSERGTTRGQYF; CDR3nt: TGTGCCAGCAGTGAGAGGGGGACTACCCGGGGCCAGTACTTC
d_gene: NA; abundance: NA; v_gene: TRBV2; j_gene: TRBJ1-1; CDR3aa: CASSEGWGVGPEAFF; CDR3nt: TGTGCCAGCAGTGAGGGTTGGGGAGTGGGGCCTGAAGCTTTCTTT
d_gene: NA; abundance: NA; v_gene: TRBV29-1; j_gene: TRBJ2-7; CDR3aa: CSVELMGGRYEQYF; CDR3nt: TGCAGCGTTGAACTGATGGGGGGCAGATACGAGCAGTACTTC
d_gene: TRBD1; abundance: NA; v_gene: TRBV4-1; j_gene: TRBJ1-1; CDR3aa: CASSRSQTGGVERNTEAFF; CDR3nt: TGCGCCAGCAGCCGCTCCCAGACAGGGGGCGTGGAACGGAACACTGAAGCTTTCTTT
d_gene: TRBD2; abundance: NA; v_gene: TRBV15; j_gene: TRBJ2-7; CDR3aa: CATSRAGGPNEQYF; CDR3nt: TGTGCCACCAGCCGAGCGGGAGGGCCAAACGAGCAGTACTTC
d_gene: TRBD2; abundance: once; v_gene: TRBV9; j_gene: TRBJ2-1; CDR3aa: CASSVVTSGFYNEQFF; CDR3nt: TGTGCCAGCAGCGTAGTAACTAGCGGATTCTACAATGAGCAGTTCTTC
d_gene: NA; abundance: NA; v_gene: TRBV7-9; j_gene: TRBJ1-1; CDR3aa: CASTPQKNTEAFF; CDR3nt: TGTGCCAGCACACCTCAGAAGAACACTGAAGCTTTCTTT
d_gene: NA; abundance: NA; v_gene: TRBV10-3; j_gene: TRBJ2-1; CDR3aa: CAITPGLGISHEQFF; CDR3nt: TGTGCCATCACCCCCGGGTTGGGGATCTCCCATGAGCAGTTCTTC
d_gene: NA; abundance: NA; v_gene: TRBV4-1; j_gene: TRBJ1-1; CDR3aa: CASSQPLSSVSEAFF; CDR3nt: TGCGCCAGCAGCCAACCCCTGTCGTCGGTTTCGGAAGCTTTCTTT
d_gene: TRBD2; abundance: NA; v_gene: TRBV19; j_gene: TRBJ2-7; CDR3aa: CASSLAGGSYEQYF; CDR3nt: TGTGCCAGTAGTCTAGCGGGAGGCTCCTACGAGCAGTACTTC
d_gene: TRBD2; abundance: NA; v_gene: TRBV2; j_gene: TRBJ2-7; CDR3aa: CAINLAGEGEQYF; CDR3nt: TGTGCCATCAACCTAGCGGGAGAGGGCGAGCAGTACTTC
d_gene: NA; abundance: NA; v_gene: TRBV3-1/TRBV3-2; j_gene: TRBJ2-1; CDR3aa: CASSPGPYNEQFF; CDR3nt: TGTGCCAGCAGCCCTGGGCCCTACAATGAGCAGTTCTTC
d_gene: TRBD2; abundance: few; v_gene: TRBV2; j_gene: TRBJ2-7; CDR3aa: CASTQRGTYEQYF; CDR3nt: TGTGCCAGCACCCAGCGGGGGACCTACGAGCAGTACTTC